The 8 T cell receptor beta chains listed next were all sequenced from one sample in a study of shared clonotypes between healthy human individuals. TCRdb keeps only in-frame clones here, not all; method: immunoSEQ multiplex PCR. The sample records approximately 1.5 million clones, nearly 99% being singletons. Sequenced material: naive CD4+ T cells sorted from blood. The subset was: CD45RA+ positively selected. The receptors derive from a man younger than 45 in good health.

J is TRBJ1-3 and V is TRBV7-9, with D perhaps matching TRBD1 (6 bases). The V end lost 5 bases, the J end lost 3 bases, and 17 bases lay between the germline ends. Germline V gene data show CDR1 as SEHNR and CDR2 as FQNEAQ (reference sequence). CDR3 length: 16 amino acids. The CDR3 sequence: CASSMYSGARGNTIYF. The CDR3 coding sequence is TGTGCCAGCAGCATGTACTCGGGGGCGCGTGGAAACACCATATATTTT.

The V and J genes are TRBV7-9 and TRBJ2-7, with 9 bases aligning to TRBD2. CDR1 SEHNR and CDR2 FQNEAQ come from the germline V gene (reference sequence). The CDR3 contains 14 residues. V lost 6 bases and J lost 2; bases outside the gene matches: 5. The CDR3 here is CASRSSGDPYEQYF. CDR3 DNA: TGTGCCAGCAGGTCTAGCGGGGATCCCTACGAGCAGTACTTC.

The rearrangement links TRBV6-1 to TRBJ1-2; tentatively, D is TRBD1 (5 bases). V lost 10 bases to trimming and J lost 11 bases, with 23 bases between them. There are 13 residues in the CDR3. In germline, CDR1 is MNHNS, CDR2 SASEGT. CDR3 amino acids: CATGERTGPRYTF. The CDR3 DNA sequence: TGTGCCACCGGGGAGAGGACGGGACCAAGATACACCTTC.

The chain employs TRBV6-5 and TRBJ1-5, with 10 positions matching TRBD1. The ends lost 5 bases at V and 7 bases at J; junction bases unmatched: 5. The CDR3 has 14 amino acids. Germline CDR1 MNHEY, CDR2 SVGAGI. DNA of the CDR3: TGTGCCAGCAGTAACCGGGACAGGGGCCAGCCCCAGCATTTT. Residues: CASSNRDRGQPQHF.

The chain combines TRBV7-9 with TRBJ2-3; TRBD2 matches 13 bases. The CDR3 is made up of 17 amino acids. The germline gives CDR1 SEHNR, CDR2 FQNEAQ (reference sequence). J lost 1 base, V lost 2 bases, and 3 bases had no gene match. The DNA of the CDR3 is TGTGCCAGCAGCTTAACTAGCGGGAGGGCCGGCACAGATACGCAGTATTTT. Translating gives CASSLTSGRAGTDTQYF.

The chain is built from TRBV20-1 and TRBJ2-7, with D possibly TRBD1 on 5 matching bases. V was shortened by 3 bases and J by 6 bases, with 9 bases between the two germline ends. The CDR3 is 11 amino acids. CDR1 and CDR2 from the germline V gene are DFQATT and SNEGSKA (reference sequence). CDR3 DNA: TGCAGTGCTAGGGGGCGCGGCGAGCAGTACTTC. This gives the protein CSARGRGEQYF.

Comments on this clone: The same CDR3 also results from other DNA sequences found in this sample. V and J are TRBV18 and TRBJ1-5; D not resolved. V was cut by 2 bases and J by 1 base, with 6 bases left in between. The germline CDR1 and CDR2 sequences are KGHSH and LQKENI. The CDR3 totals 14 residues. This CDR3 is CASSPVGSNQPQHF. The CDR3 coding sequence is TGTGCCAGCTCACCAGTCGGAAGCAATCAGCCCCAGCATTTT.

Comment on this clone: In the same sample, other DNA sequences code for this CDR3. V usage is TRBV28 and J usage is TRBJ2-7, with 10 nucleotides matching TRBD2. This CDR3 comprises 14 residues. The germline gives CDR1 MDHEN, CDR2 SYDVKM. Germline trimming cut 5 bases from V and 4 bases from J; bases unmatched to any gene: 5. The DNA of the CDR3 is TGTGCCAGCAGTCTGGCTAGCGGGAGATACGAGCAGTACTTC. Its protein product is CASSLASGRYEQYF.